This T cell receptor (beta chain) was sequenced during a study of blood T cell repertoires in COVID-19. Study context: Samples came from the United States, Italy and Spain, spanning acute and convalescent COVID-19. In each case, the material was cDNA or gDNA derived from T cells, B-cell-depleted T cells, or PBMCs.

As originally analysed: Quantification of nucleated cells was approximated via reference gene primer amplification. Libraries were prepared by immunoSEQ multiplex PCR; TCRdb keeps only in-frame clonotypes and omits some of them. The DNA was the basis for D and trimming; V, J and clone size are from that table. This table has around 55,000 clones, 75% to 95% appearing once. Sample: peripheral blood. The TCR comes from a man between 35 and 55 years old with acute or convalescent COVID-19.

The CDR3 loop reads CAWGDRAGQPQHF. The DNA for the CDR3 is TGTGCCTGGGGGGACAGGGCGGGCCAGCCCCAGCATTTT. This chain joins TRBV30 and TRBJ1-5; 9 nucleotides align to TRBD1. The CDR3 has 13 amino acids. V was clipped by 5 bases and J by 7 bases; unmatched bases: 6. CDR1 is GTSNPN and CDR2 is SVGIG in the germline V gene (reference sequence). Variable domain in full (rest from reference TRBV30 and TRBJ1-5): SQTIHQWPATLVQPVGSPLSLECTVEGTSNPNLYWYRQAAGRGLQLLFYSVGIGQISSEVPQNLSASRPQDRQFILSSKKLLLSDSGFYLCAWGDRAGQPQHFGDGTRLSIL.